A selection of T cell receptor beta chains follows, all from one sample in a study of T-cell memory formation after mild COVID-19. TCRdb called the 5' RACE reads again in MiXCR, with one record for every CDR3 protein. The sample shows roughly 450,000 distinct CDR3 sequences, more than 15% of them seen only once. Source material: PBMCs or a T cell subset sorted from them (not recorded which). The receptor source for this set is a man aged 18-30 years who had mild COVID-19 (a few samples of this study predate the infection). Cell type and time point are not known. CDR3s include the opening cysteine and the closing phenylalanine or tryptophan. The D gene is left open where the match is weak. Clone size, where shown, is once, few, many, or a class for clones that have expanded.

V gene: TRBV7-9; clone size: NA; J gene: TRBJ1-1; D gene: TRBD1; CDR3 protein: CASSFLTGVTEAFF; CDR3 DNA: TGTGCCAGCAGCTTCCTAACAGGGGTCACTGAAGCTTTCTTT
V gene: TRBV5-1; clone size: few; J gene: TRBJ2-7; D gene: TRBD2; CDR3 protein: CASSPGVAGVSIYEQYF; CDR3 DNA: TGCGCCAGCAGCCCCGGGGTAGCGGGGGTCTCGATCTACGAGCAGTACTTC
V gene: TRBV7-9; clone size: NA; J gene: TRBJ1-5; D gene: NA; CDR3 protein: CASSLGFFQPQHF; CDR3 DNA: TGTGCCAGCAGCTTGGGGTTTTTTCAGCCCCAGCATTTT
V gene: TRBV7-9; clone size: NA; J gene: TRBJ1-6; D gene: NA; CDR3 protein: CASSLNQESTLHF; CDR3 DNA: TGTGCCAGCAGCTTAAACCAGGAATCCACCCTCCACTTT
V gene: TRBV5-6; clone size: NA; J gene: TRBJ1-1; D gene: TRBD1; CDR3 protein: CASSTYRGEAFF; CDR3 DNA: TGTGCCAGCAGCACCTACAGGGGAGAAGCTTTCTTT
V gene: TRBV2; clone size: few; J gene: TRBJ1-2; D gene: NA; CDR3 protein: CASSEDLAGYTF; CDR3 DNA: TGTGCCAGCAGCGAAGACTTGGCCGGCTACACCTTC
V gene: TRBV4-3; clone size: many; J gene: TRBJ2-1; D gene: NA; CDR3 protein: CASSKQGGSYNEQFF; CDR3 DNA: TGCGCCAGCAGCAAACAGGGTGGCTCCTACAATGAGCAGTTCTTC
V gene: TRBV5-1; clone size: NA; J gene: TRBJ2-1; D gene: NA; CDR3 protein: CASSLVSRHEQFF; CDR3 DNA: TGCGCCAGCAGCTTGGTGAGCAGACATGAGCAGTTCTTC
V gene: TRBV7-2; clone size: few; J gene: TRBJ1-2; D gene: NA; CDR3 protein: CASSRGRGGGYTF; CDR3 DNA: TGTGCCAGCAGTCGCGGACGGGGGGGAGGCTACACCTTC
V gene: TRBV11-2; clone size: NA; J gene: TRBJ2-1; D gene: NA; CDR3 protein: CASSLEPPGGAINEQFF; CDR3 DNA: TGTGCCAGCAGCTTAGAACCTCCCGGGGGAGCGATCAATGAGCAGTTCTTC
V gene: TRBV23-1; clone size: few; J gene: TRBJ1-5; D gene: NA; CDR3 protein: CASSQSRGADGNQPQHF; CDR3 DNA: TGCGCCAGCAGTCAATCGAGGGGGGCTGATGGCAATCAGCCCCAGCATTTT
V gene: TRBV24-1; clone size: NA; J gene: TRBJ2-5; D gene: NA; CDR3 protein: CATSDPGQPGTQYF; CDR3 DNA: TGTGCCACCAGTGATCCCGGACAGCCGGGGACCCAGTACTTC
V gene: TRBV28; clone size: NA; J gene: TRBJ1-2; D gene: NA; CDR3 protein: CASEGHTNTNYGYTF; CDR3 DNA: TGTGCCAGCGAGGGACATACCAATACTAACTATGGCTACACCTTC
V gene: TRBV20-1; clone size: NA; J gene: TRBJ2-7; D gene: TRBD1; CDR3 protein: CSAPPGQSSYEQYF; CDR3 DNA: TGCAGTGCCCCGCCGGGACAGAGCTCCTACGAGCAGTACTTC
V gene: TRBV4-1; clone size: few; J gene: TRBJ2-6; D gene: NA; CDR3 protein: CASSHQFEGASGANVLTF; CDR3 DNA: TGCGCCAGCAGCCATCAATTCGAGGGTGCCTCTGGGGCCAACGTCCTGACTTTC
V gene: TRBV28; clone size: many; J gene: TRBJ2-3; D gene: TRBD1; CDR3 protein: CASASIQGRTDTQYF; CDR3 DNA: TGTGCCAGCGCGTCAATACAGGGGCGCACAGATACGCAGTATTTT
V gene: TRBV7-9; clone size: NA; J gene: TRBJ1-2; D gene: NA; CDR3 protein: CASSSGVQGYTF; CDR3 DNA: TGTGCCAGCAGCTCAGGGGTGCAGGGCTACACCTTC
V gene: TRBV5-1; clone size: many; J gene: TRBJ1-1; D gene: NA; CDR3 protein: CASSPDTGNTEAFF; CDR3 DNA: TGCGCCAGCAGCCCGGATACAGGGAACACTGAAGCTTTCTTT
V gene: TRBV20-1; clone size: few; J gene: TRBJ2-2; D gene: NA; CDR3 protein: CSARLVTGELFF; CDR3 DNA: TGCAGTGCTAGGCTAGTAACCGGGGAGCTGTTTTTT
V gene: TRBV27; clone size: few; J gene: TRBJ2-7; D gene: NA; CDR3 protein: CASSLGGVSSYEQYF; CDR3 DNA: TGTGCCAGCAGTTTGGGTGGGGTGAGCTCCTACGAGCAGTACTTC
V gene: TRBV6-5; clone size: many; J gene: TRBJ2-5; D gene: NA; CDR3 protein: CASSPMGLETQYF; CDR3 DNA: TGTGCCAGCAGTCCCATGGGGCTTGAGACCCAGTACTTC
V gene: TRBV4-1; clone size: NA; J gene: TRBJ2-7; D gene: NA; CDR3 protein: CASSFTVGSYEQYF; CDR3 DNA: TGCGCCAGCAGCTTCACAGTGGGCTCCTACGAGCAGTACTTC
V gene: TRBV5-1; clone size: NA; J gene: TRBJ1-1; D gene: TRBD1; CDR3 protein: CASSFTRTGDTEAFF; CDR3 DNA: TGCGCCAGCAGCTTCACCCGGACAGGGGATACTGAAGCTTTCTTT
V gene: TRBV6-6; clone size: few; J gene: TRBJ2-4; D gene: TRBD1; CDR3 protein: CASSPGQGYIQYF; CDR3 DNA: TGTGCCAGCAGTCCGGGACAGGGTTACATTCAGTACTTC
V gene: TRBV4-3; clone size: few; J gene: TRBJ1-4; D gene: NA; CDR3 protein: CASSRSTGTGNEKLFF; CDR3 DNA: TGCGCCAGCAGCCGAAGTACAGGGACCGGTAATGAAAAACTGTTTTTT
V gene: TRBV7-9; clone size: NA; J gene: TRBJ1-2; D gene: NA; CDR3 protein: CASSGRMTTYGYTF; CDR3 DNA: TGTGCGTCGTCTGGGAGAATGACGACCTATGGCTACACCTTC
V gene: TRBV2; clone size: NA; J gene: TRBJ2-3; D gene: NA; CDR3 protein: CASTLTGTSSTDTQYF; CDR3 DNA: TGTGCCAGCACCTTGACCGGGACTTCGAGCACAGATACGCAGTATTTT
V gene: TRBV18; clone size: NA; J gene: TRBJ2-3; D gene: TRBD2; CDR3 protein: CASSKTSRQDTQYF; CDR3 DNA: TGTGCCAGCTCAAAGACTAGCAGGCAAGATACGCAGTATTTT
V gene: TRBV4-2; clone size: NA; J gene: TRBJ1-1; D gene: NA; CDR3 protein: CASSQAGQANTEAFF; CDR3 DNA: TGTGCCAGCAGCCAAGCGGGGCAGGCGAACACTGAAGCTTTCTTT
V gene: TRBV14; clone size: few; J gene: TRBJ2-3; D gene: NA; CDR3 protein: CASSQEGNPQYF; CDR3 DNA: TGTGCCAGCAGCCAAGAGGGAAATCCGCAGTATTTT